The clone carrying this T cell receptor (beta chain) has at least ten counts. Antigen specificity is unknown. Each CDR3 protein is one row after TCRdb ran MiXCR on the 5' RACE reads. The table has about 22,000 distinct CDR3 sequences, roughly 4.7% seen once. The data are from a study of early T cells in non-severe SARS-CoV-2 infection. Study results and caveats: VDJdb matching skewed toward anti-spike CD8 responses, missing private and CD4 specificities.

The V end was cut by 6 bases, the J end by 1 base, with 13 bases between. The CDR3 extends over 15 amino acids. This TCR was sampled from an adult who was a healthcare worker with PCR-confirmed SARS-CoV-2 infection or an uninfected control (not recorded which). This rearrangement joins TRBV12-3 or TRBV12-4 to TRBJ1-5; TRBD1 is a possible D gene (5 bases). The material sequenced was whole blood. DNA of the CDR3: TGTGCCAGCAGCAATAGGCGGGGGAGCAATCAGCCCCAGCATTTT. Amino acid sequence: CASSNRRGSNQPQHF.